By sample fraction, the clone carrying this T cell receptor (beta chain) is large. Its antigen is as yet unknown. Since it is a stray read in a library aimed at alpha chains, this beta chain has a size that is not meaningful. This record belongs to a study of spatial heterogeneity in lung cancer. Whole-study context: Counts of TCR transcripts in tumor regions correlated strongly with a T cell module score (derived from matched bulk RNA-seq). Study findings and constraints: The study found that expanded intratumoral alpha and beta TCR counts tracked tumor mutation counts.

In germline, CDR1 is DFQATT, CDR2 SNEGSKA (reference sequence). The trim removed 6 bases at V and 5 bases at J, leaving 8 bases unmatched. The length of the CDR3 is 13 residues. Individually, TCR cDNA molecules were each labelled with a unique molecular identifier. One entry per CDR3 protein, called by TCRdb with MiXCR from the 5' RACE reads. This sample has 250 to 350 distinct CDR3 sequences; approximately 23% occur once, and the top ten carry about 46%. Time point given: sample taken at primary tumor resection. The source is a male donor with early-stage non-small cell lung cancer. This sequence joins TRBV20-1 and TRBJ2-7, with 9 bases lining up with TRBD1. Sequenced here: lung tumor tissue, sampled at surgery. CDR3 sequence (DNA): TGCAGTGCCCCCCGGACAGGGGCCCACGAGCAGTACTTC. Its translation is CSAPRTGAHEQYF.